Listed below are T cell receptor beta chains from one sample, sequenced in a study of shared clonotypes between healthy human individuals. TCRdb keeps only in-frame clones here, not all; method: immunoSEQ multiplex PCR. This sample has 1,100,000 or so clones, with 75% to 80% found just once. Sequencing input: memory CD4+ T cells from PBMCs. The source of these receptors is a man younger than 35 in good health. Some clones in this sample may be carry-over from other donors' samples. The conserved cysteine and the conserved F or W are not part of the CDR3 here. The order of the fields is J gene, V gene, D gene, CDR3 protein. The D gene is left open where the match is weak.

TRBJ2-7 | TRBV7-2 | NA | ASSFRRESEQY
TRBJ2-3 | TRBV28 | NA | ASSLPEPDTQY
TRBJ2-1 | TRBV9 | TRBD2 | ASSALAGGVWNNEQF
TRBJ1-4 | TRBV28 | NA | ASSQLAKLF
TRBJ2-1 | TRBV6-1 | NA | ASSELGEDGSYNEQF
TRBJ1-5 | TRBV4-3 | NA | ASSQDQGFKPQH
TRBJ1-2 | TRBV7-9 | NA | ASSLAEGRGGYT
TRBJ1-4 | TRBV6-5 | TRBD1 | ASSPPGTGREKLF
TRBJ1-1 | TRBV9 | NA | ASSVDPGTNTEAF
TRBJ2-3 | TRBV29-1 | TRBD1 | SEGQGATDTQY
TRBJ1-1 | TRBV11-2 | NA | ASSPIRNRAEAF
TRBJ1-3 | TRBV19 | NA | ASRRGSSGNTIY
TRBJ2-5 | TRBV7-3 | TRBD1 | ASSYGQGETQY
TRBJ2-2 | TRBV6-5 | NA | ASSTLRNTGELF
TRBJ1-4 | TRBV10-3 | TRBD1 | AVGTGVGEKLF
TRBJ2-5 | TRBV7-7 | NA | ASSFVGETQY
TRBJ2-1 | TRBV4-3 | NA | ASSQGGDAGNEQF